This T cell receptor (beta chain) derives from a study of blood T cell repertoires in COVID-19. Across the study: Acute and convalescent COVID-19 specimens originated in the United States, Italy and Spain. The cDNA or gDNA used as material had been derived from T cells, B-cell-depleted T cells, or PBMCs.

Using immunoSEQ multiplex PCR, the repertoire was profiled, and TCRdb retains in-frame clones only, with some absent. The top ten clones hold under 1.5% of a sample with about 210,000 clones, just over 90% of them seen once. The CDR3 runs to 12 residues. Trimming took 6 bases from V and 14 from J; bases not matched to a gene: 8. This receptor was obtained from a man younger than 45 with acute or convalescent COVID-19. Sequencing was carried out using peripheral blood. V usage is TRBV12-3 or TRBV12-4 and J usage is TRBJ1-4, with 8 bases lining up with TRBD1. The CDR3 DNA sequence: TGTGCCAGCAGGACAGGGGTTCGACGGCTGTTTTTT. It encodes CASRTGVRRLFF.